The T cell receptor beta chain described here comes from a study of control samples from healthy donors and cancer patients. Sequenced by immunoSEQ multiplex PCR; TCRdb stores in-frame clones only, minus some. The sample includes some 94,000 clones, around 90% of them seen just once. The junction had 6 bases not matched to a gene; V was cut back by 6 bases and J by 5 bases. The CDR3 runs 13 residues. Sequences were obtained from PBMCs. The J gene is TRBJ2-5, the V gene TRBV12-3 or TRBV12-4; TRBD1 matches at 7 bases. The clonotype was recovered from a woman in her 50s with colorectal cancer. CDR3 DNA: TGTGCCAGCAGCCGCCAGACAGGGGAGACCCAGTACTTC. Protein: CASSRQTGETQYF.